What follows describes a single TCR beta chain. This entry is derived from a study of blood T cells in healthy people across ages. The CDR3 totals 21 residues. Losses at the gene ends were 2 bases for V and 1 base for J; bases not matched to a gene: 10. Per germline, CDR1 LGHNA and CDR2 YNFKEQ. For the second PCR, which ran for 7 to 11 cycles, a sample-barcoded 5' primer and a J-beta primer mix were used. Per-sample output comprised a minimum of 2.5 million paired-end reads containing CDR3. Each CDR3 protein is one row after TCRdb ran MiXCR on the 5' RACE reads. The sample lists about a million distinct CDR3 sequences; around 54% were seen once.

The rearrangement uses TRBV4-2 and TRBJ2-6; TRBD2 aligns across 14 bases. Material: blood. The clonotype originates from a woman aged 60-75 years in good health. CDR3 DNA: TGTGCCAGCAGCCAATCCCAGACTAGCGGGAGGGCCTTGTCTGGGGCCAACGTCCTGACTTTC. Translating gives CASSQSQTSGRALSGANVLTF.